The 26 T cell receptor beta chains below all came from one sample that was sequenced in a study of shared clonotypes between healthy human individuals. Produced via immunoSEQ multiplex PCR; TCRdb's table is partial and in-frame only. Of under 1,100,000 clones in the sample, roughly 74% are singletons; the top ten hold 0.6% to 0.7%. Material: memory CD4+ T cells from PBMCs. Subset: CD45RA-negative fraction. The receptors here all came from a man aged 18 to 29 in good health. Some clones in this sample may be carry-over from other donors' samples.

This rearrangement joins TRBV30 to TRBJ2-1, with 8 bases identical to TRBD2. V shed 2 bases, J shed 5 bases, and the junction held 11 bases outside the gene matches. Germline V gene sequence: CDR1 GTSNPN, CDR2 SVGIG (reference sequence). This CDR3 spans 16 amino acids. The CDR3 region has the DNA TGTGCCTGGAGTCGTCGCCGGGAGGGCCCCCACAATGAGCAGTTCTTC. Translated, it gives CAWSRRREGPHNEQFF.

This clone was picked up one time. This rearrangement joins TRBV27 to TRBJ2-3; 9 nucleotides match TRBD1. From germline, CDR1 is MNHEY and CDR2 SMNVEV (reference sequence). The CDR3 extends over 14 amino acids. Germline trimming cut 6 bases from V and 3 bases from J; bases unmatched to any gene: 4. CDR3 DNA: TGTGCCAGCAGCCACGGACAGGGGACAGATACGCAGTATTTT. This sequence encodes CASSHGQGTDTQYF.

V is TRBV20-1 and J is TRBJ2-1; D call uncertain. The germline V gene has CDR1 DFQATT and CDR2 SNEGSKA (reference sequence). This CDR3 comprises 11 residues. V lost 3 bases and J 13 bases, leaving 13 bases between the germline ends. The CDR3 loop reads CSASRPVEQFF. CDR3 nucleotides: TGCAGTGCTAGTAGGCCGGTCGAACAGTTCTTC.

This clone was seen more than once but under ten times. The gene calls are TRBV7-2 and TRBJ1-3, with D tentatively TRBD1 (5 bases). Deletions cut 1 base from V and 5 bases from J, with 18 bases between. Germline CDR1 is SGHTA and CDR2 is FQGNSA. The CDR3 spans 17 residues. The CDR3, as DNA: TGTGCCAGCAGCTTAGGGCCTCCACAGGAGGAGCGAAACACCATATATTTT. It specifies CASSLGPPQEERNTIYF.

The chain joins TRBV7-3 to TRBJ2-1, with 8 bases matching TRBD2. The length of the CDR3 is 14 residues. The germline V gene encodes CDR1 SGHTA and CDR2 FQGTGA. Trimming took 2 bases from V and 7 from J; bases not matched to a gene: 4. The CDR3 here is CASSLGSGKNEQFF. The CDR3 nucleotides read TGTGCCAGCAGCTTAGGTAGCGGGAAAAATGAGCAGTTCTTC.

The CDR3 nucleotides are TGTGCCAGCAGTTTTTTGGGATTTAATGAGCAGTTCTTC. Its translation is CASSFLGFNEQFF. This chain connects TRBV28 to TRBJ2-1; D not resolved. The V gene's germline CDR1 is MDHEN and CDR2 SYDVKM. V lost 3 bases and J 7 bases, leaving 10 bases between the germline ends. The CDR3 is made up of 13 amino acids.

The CDR3, as DNA: TGTGCCAGCATCGGCCTACAACAGATCGAGCAGTTCTTC. Protein: CASIGLQQIEQFF. The V and J genes are TRBV11-3 and TRBJ2-1; D not certain. This CDR3 comprises 13 residues. Germline CDR1 is SGHNT and CDR2 is YENEEA. Trimming took 7 bases from V and 10 from J, leaving 17 bases between them.

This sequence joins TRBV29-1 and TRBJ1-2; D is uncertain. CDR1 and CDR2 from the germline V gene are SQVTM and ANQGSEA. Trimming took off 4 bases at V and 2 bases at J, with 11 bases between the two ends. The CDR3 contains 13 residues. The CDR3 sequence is CSVGLMRNYGYTF. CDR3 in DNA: TGCAGCGTTGGGTTGATGAGAAACTATGGCTACACCTTC.

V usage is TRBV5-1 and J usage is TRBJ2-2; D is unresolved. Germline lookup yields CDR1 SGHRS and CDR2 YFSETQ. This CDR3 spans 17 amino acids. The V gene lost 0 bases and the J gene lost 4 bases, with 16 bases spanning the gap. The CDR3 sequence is CASSLALEQTLTGELFF. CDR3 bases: TGCGCCAGCAGCTTGGCCCTAGAGCAGACACTCACCGGGGAGCTGTTTTTT.

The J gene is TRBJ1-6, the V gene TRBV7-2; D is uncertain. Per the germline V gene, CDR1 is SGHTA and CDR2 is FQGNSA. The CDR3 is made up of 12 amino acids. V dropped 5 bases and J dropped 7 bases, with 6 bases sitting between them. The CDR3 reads CASSAINSPLHF. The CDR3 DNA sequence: TGTGCCAGCAGCGCTATCAATTCACCCCTCCACTTT.

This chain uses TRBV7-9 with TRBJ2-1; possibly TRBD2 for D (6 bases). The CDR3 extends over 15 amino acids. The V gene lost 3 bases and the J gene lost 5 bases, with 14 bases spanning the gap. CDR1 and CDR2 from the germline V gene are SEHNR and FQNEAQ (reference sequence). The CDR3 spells CASSLSTSRNNEQFF. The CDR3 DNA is TGTGCCAGCAGCTTGAGCACTAGCAGGAACAATGAGCAGTTCTTC.

The CDR3 region is CASSLQGSQPQHF. CDR3 sequence (DNA): TGTGCCAGCAGCCTACAGGGGTCTCAGCCCCAGCATTTT. J is TRBJ1-5 and V is TRBV4-2, with 7 nucleotides matching TRBD1. The CDR3 runs to 13 residues. The J segment lost 6 bases and the V segment lost 4 bases, leaving 3 bases of the junction unmatched. Germline CDR1 and CDR2: LGHNA and YNFKEQ.

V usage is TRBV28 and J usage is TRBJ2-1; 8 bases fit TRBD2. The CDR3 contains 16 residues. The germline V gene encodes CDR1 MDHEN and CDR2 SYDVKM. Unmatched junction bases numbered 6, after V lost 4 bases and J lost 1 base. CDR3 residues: CASSSAGGASYNEQFF. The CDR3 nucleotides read TGTGCCAGCAGTTCCGCCGGGGGGGCATCCTACAATGAGCAGTTCTTC.

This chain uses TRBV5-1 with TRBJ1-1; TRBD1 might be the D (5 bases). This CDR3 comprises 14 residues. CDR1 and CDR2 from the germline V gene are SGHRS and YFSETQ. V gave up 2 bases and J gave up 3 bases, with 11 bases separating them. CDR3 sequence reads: CASSLFGGDTEAFF. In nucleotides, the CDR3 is TGCGCCAGCAGCTTATTCGGGGGGGACACTGAAGCTTTCTTT. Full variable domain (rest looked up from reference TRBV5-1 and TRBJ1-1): KAGVTQTPRYLIKTRGQQVTLSCSPISGHRSVSWYQQTPGQGLQFLFEYFSETQRNKGNFPGRFSGRQFSNSRSEMNVSTLELGDSALYLCASSLFGGDTEAFFGQGTRLTVV.

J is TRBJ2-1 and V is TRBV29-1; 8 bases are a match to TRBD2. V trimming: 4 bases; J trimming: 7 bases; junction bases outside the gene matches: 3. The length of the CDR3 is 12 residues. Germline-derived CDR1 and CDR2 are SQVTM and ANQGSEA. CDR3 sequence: CSVVTSVNEQFF. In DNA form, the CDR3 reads TGCAGCGTTGTGACTAGCGTGAATGAGCAGTTCTTC.

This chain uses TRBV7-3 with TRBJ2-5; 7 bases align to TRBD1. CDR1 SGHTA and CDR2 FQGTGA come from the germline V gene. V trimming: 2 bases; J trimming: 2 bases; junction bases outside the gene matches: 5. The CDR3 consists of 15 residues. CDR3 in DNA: TGTGCCAGCAGCTTACAGACAGGGCCGCAAGAGACCCAGTACTTC. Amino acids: CASSLQTGPQETQYF.

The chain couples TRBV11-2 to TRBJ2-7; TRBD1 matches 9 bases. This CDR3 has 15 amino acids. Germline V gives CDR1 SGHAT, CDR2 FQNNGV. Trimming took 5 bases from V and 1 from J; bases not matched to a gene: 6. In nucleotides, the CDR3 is TGTGCCAGCAGCCGTCCGGACAGGGGTTCCTACGAGCAGTACTTC. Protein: CASSRPDRGSYEQYF. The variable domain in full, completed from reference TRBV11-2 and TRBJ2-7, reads EAGVAQSPRYKIIEKRQSVAFWCNPISGHATLYWYQQILGQGPKLLIQFQNNGVVDDSQLPKDRFSAERLKGVDSTLKIQPAKLEDSAVYLCASSRPDRGSYEQYFGPGTRLTVT.

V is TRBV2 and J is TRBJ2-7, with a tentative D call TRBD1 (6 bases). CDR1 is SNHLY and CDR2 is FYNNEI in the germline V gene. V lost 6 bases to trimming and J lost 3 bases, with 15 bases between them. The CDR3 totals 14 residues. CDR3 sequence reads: CASRTWTDGYEQYF. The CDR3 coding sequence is TGTGCCAGCAGAACCTGGACAGATGGCTACGAGCAGTACTTC.

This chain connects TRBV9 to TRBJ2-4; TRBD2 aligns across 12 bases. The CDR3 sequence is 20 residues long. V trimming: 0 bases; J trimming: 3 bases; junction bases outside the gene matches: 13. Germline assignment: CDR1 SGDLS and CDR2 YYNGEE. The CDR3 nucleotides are TGTGCCAGCAGCGTAGCTGTTTTTGGGACTAGCGGGCTGGTCAAAAACATTCAGTACTTC. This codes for CASSVAVFGTSGLVKNIQYF. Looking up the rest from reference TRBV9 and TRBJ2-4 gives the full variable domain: DSGVTQTPKHLITATGQRVTLRCSPRSGDLSVYWYQQSLDQGLQFLIQYYNGEERAKGNILERFSAQQFPDLHSELNLSSLELGDSALYFCASSVAVFGTSGLVKNIQYFGAGTRLSVL.

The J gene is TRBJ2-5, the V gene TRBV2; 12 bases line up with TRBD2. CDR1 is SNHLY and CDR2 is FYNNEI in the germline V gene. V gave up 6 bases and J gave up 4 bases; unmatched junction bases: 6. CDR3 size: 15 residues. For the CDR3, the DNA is TGTGCCAGCAGGGACCAACTAGCGGGAGGAGAGACCCAGTACTTC. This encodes CASRDQLAGGETQYF.

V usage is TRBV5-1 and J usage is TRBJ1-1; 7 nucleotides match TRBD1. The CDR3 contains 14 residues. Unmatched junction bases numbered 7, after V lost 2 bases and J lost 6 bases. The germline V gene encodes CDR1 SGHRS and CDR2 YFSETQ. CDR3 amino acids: CASSFITGVAEAFF. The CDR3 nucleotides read TGCGCCAGCAGCTTCATAACAGGGGTAGCTGAAGCTTTCTTT.

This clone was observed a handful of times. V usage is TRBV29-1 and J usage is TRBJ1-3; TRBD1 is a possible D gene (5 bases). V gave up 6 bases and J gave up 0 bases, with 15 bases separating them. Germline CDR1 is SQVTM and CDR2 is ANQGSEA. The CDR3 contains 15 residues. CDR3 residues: CSVRPEGASGNTIYF. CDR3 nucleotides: TGCAGCGTCCGCCCGGAAGGGGCCTCTGGAAACACCATATATTTT.

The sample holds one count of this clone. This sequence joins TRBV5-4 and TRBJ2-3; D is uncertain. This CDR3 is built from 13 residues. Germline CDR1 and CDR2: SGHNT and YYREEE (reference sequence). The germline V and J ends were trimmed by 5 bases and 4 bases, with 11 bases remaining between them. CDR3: CASSRASPDTQYF. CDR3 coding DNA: TGTGCCAGCAGTCGGGCCTCCCCAGATACGCAGTATTTT.

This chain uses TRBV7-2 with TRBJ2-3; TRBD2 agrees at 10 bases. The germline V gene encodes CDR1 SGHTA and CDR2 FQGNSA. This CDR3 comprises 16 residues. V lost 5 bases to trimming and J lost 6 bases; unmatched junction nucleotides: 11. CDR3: CASSPRGVAGGDTQYF. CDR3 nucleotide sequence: TGTGCCAGCAGCCCGAGGGGGGTAGCGGGAGGCGATACGCAGTATTTT.

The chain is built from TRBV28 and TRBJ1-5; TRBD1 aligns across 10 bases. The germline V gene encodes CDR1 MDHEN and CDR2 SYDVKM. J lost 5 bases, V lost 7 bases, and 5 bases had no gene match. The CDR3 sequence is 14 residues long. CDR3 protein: CASTRTGGYQPQHF. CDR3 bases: TGTGCCAGCACCCGGACAGGGGGATATCAGCCCCAGCATTTT.

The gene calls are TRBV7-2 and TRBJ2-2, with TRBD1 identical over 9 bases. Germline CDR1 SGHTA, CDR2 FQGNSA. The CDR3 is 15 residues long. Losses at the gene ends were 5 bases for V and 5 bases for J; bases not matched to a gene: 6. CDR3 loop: CASSGTGGRTGELFF. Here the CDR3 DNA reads TGTGCCAGCAGCGGAACAGGGGGCCGAACCGGGGAGCTGTTTTTT.